The 21 T cell receptor beta chains below were found in one sample sequenced in a study of response to subunit inactivated influenza vaccine. Using its own MiXCR run on the RT-PCR reads, TCRdb lists one record per CDR3 protein. Of roughly 500,000 distinct CDR3 sequences listed, 25% are singletons. This specimen consisted of CD4+ T cells sorted from PBMCs, obtained 4 to 6 days after vaccination. These receptors were taken from a middle-aged man who received an inactivated influenza vaccine.

This clonotype appeared a few times. CDR3 nucleotides: TGTGCCATCAGTGATGGCTACCACAATGAGCAGTTCTTC. Encoded protein: CAISDGYHNEQFF. The rearrangement joins TRBV10-3 to TRBJ2-1; D is ambiguous. V lost 3 bases, J lost 5 bases, and 8 bases lay in between. The CDR3 totals 13 residues. Germline V lookup: CDR1 ENHRY, CDR2 SYGVKD.

This sequence joins TRBV20-1 and TRBJ2-5, with no clear D. The CDR3 is made up of 12 amino acids. From germline, CDR1 is DFQATT and CDR2 SNEGSKA (reference sequence). Deletions cut 4 bases from V and 4 bases from J, with 10 bases between. CDR3 residues: CSAKKAVETQYF. The CDR3 region has the DNA TGCAGTGCTAAAAAAGCAGTAGAGACCCAGTACTTC.

This clonotype turned up a few times. The chain has TRBV5-4 and TRBJ2-7; 7 nucleotides match TRBD1. This CDR3 contains 15 residues. V was pared by 0 bases and J by 4 bases, with 7 bases of the junction left unmatched. CDR1 is SGHNT and CDR2 is YYREEE in the germline V gene (reference sequence). The CDR3 nucleotides are TGTGCCAGCAGCTTGGATAGGGGGCCAAAGTACGAGCAGTACTTC. It is translated as CASSLDRGPKYEQYF.

The chain uses TRBV10-3 and TRBJ2-3; D not certain. CDR1 is ENHRY and CDR2 is SYGVKD in the germline V gene. The length of the CDR3 is 11 residues. Trimming took 7 bases from V and 2 from J, leaving 4 bases between them. CDR3 sequence (DNA): TGTGCCATCAAAGCCACAGATACGCAGTATTTT. Translated: CAIKATDTQYF.

This clonotype appeared a few times. The CDR3 coding sequence is TGCAGTGCTAGTCAAGGACCCTCCTACAATGAGCAGTTCTTC. Amino acids: CSASQGPSYNEQFF. The V gene is TRBV20-1, the J gene TRBJ2-1; no clear D gene. Germline V CDR1 and CDR2: DFQATT, SNEGSKA (reference sequence). V lost 3 bases, J lost 0 bases, and 9 bases lay in between. This CDR3 region has 14 residues.

This sequence joins TRBV18 and TRBJ2-7; 9 positions match TRBD1. Germline trimming cut 5 bases from V and 5 bases from J; bases unmatched to any gene: 10. Germline V lookup: CDR1 KGHSH, CDR2 LQKENI. This CDR3 region has 15 residues. CDR3 bases: TGTGCCAGCTCAGCACAGGGGGCTAGCCGGGACGAGCAGTACTTC. It translates to CASSAQGASRDEQYF.

V gene TRBV4-3 combines with J gene TRBJ2-1; 11 nucleotides match TRBD2. V lost 0 bases to trimming and J lost 4 bases; unmatched junction nucleotides: 5. Germline CDR1 and CDR2: LGHNA and YSLEER. This CDR3 comprises 17 residues. Here the CDR3 reads CASSQELAGDPYNEQFF. DNA of the CDR3: TGCGCCAGCAGCCAAGAACTAGCGGGAGATCCTTACAATGAGCAGTTCTTC.

The chain carries TRBV6-2 or TRBV6-3 and TRBJ2-1, with 12 bases lining up with TRBD2. Germline trimming cut 0 bases from V and 1 base from J; bases unmatched to any gene: 16. Germline loops: CDR1 MNHEY, CDR2 SVGEGT. The CDR3 runs 22 residues. The CDR3 DNA is TGTGCCAGCAGTTACTCGAGGAGGGTTTCCCCGACTAGCGGGAGATCCTACAATGAGCAGTTCTTC. Translated: CASSYSRRVSPTSGRSYNEQFF.

This sequence joins TRBV20-1 and TRBJ2-5; D might be TRBD1 or TRBD2, each matching 5 bases. V was shortened by 6 bases and J by 5 bases, with 13 bases between the two germline ends. Germline V CDR1 and CDR2: DFQATT, SNEGSKA (reference sequence). The CDR3 covers 12 residues. Here the CDR3 reads CSALGTTETQYF. The CDR3 DNA follows: TGCAGTGCGCTCGGGACGACGGAGACCCAGTACTTC.

V is TRBV11-2 and J is TRBJ2-3, with 15 bases matching TRBD2. Germline trimming cut 1 base from V and 7 bases from J; bases unmatched to any gene: 15. Per germline, CDR1 SGHAT and CDR2 FQNNGV. The CDR3 has 20 residues. CDR3: CASSLVPGLAGGPTPYTQYF. CDR3 DNA: TGTGCCAGCAGCTTAGTACCCGGACTAGCGGGAGGGCCCACCCCCTATACGCAGTATTTT.

This clonotype was counted between two and nine times. This chain links TRBV5-6 with TRBJ2-6, with no clear D. V was pared by 2 bases and J by 0 bases, with 9 bases between. Germline lookup yields CDR1 SGHDT and CDR2 YYEEEE. The CDR3 covers 16 residues. The CDR3, as DNA: TGTGCCAGCAGCTTAAAGACGGGCTCTGGGGCCAACGTCCTGACTTTC. It specifies CASSLKTGSGANVLTF.

There are a few counts of this clonotype. J is TRBJ1-2 and V is TRBV7-9; TRBD1 is a possible D gene (5 bases). The CDR3 is 17 amino acids. V lost 5 bases and J 2 bases, leaving 21 bases between the germline ends. Germline CDR1 SEHNR, CDR2 FQNEAQ (reference sequence). The DNA for the CDR3 is TGTGCCAGCAGCCCGCAGGGCAGGGTGGTATCGAACTATGGCTACACCTTC. Translating it yields CASSPQGRVVSNYGYTF.

The chain is built from TRBV20-1 and TRBJ2-1; possibly TRBD1 or TRBD2 for D (5 bases each). The CDR3 extends over 15 amino acids. Germline V gene data show CDR1 as DFQATT and CDR2 as SNEGSKA (reference sequence). Trimming shortened V by 5 bases and J by 4 bases, and 18 bases separated the two germline ends. Here the CDR3 reads CSAQSSGPPYNEQFF. The CDR3 DNA is TGCAGTGCTCAGAGCTCGGGACCCCCTTACAATGAGCAGTTCTTC.

The genes are TRBV12-3 or TRBV12-4 and TRBJ2-1; 10 nucleotides agree with TRBD1. The CDR3 consists of 11 residues. V gave up 4 bases and J gave up 15 bases; unmatched junction bases: 3. CDR3 region: CASSSRDRGFF. Written as DNA, the CDR3 is TGTGCCAGCAGTTCCAGGGACAGGGGGTTCTTC.

This chain joins TRBV4-3 and TRBJ2-3; D uncertain. The CDR3 spans 15 residues. Germline V gene sequence: CDR1 LGHNA, CDR2 YSLEER. The ends were cut back, 0 bases at V and 0 bases at J, with 7 bases in the middle. The CDR3: CASSQDWRSTDTQYF. Here the CDR3 DNA reads TGCGCCAGCAGCCAAGACTGGCGGAGCACAGATACGCAGTATTTT.

The V and J genes are TRBV3-1 and TRBJ2-7; 11 nucleotides align to TRBD2. The V segment lost 6 bases and the J segment 2 bases; nucleotides outside the gene matches: 6. Germline V CDR1 and CDR2: LGHDT, YNNKEL (reference sequence). CDR3 length: 15 amino acids. CDR3 DNA: TGTGCCAGCAGTAACCTAGCGGGGGGCGCCTACGAGCAGTACTTC. This gives the protein CASSNLAGGAYEQYF.

J is TRBJ2-3 and V is TRBV30, with D perhaps TRBD2 (6 bases). There are 14 residues in the CDR3. Germline V gene sequence: CDR1 GTSNPN, CDR2 SVGIG (reference sequence). V lost 0 bases and J 4 bases, leaving 11 bases between the germline ends. CDR3 region: CAWSVGGSADTQYF. As DNA, the CDR3 is TGTGCCTGGAGTGTTGGAGGGAGTGCAGATACGCAGTATTTT.

The V and J genes are TRBV20-1 and TRBJ1-1, with no clear D. CDR3 length equals 16 residues. The V gene's germline CDR1 is DFQATT and CDR2 SNEGSKA (reference sequence). V was pared by 2 bases and J by 3 bases, with 19 bases between. For the CDR3, the DNA is TGCAGTGCTAGAAGAATTCGTAACTACAGATACACTGAAGCTTTCTTT. This codes for CSARRIRNYRYTEAFF.

The chain has TRBV4-3 and TRBJ2-7, with TRBD2 as a possible D gene (5 bases). This CDR3 comprises 17 residues. The germline CDR1 and CDR2 sequences are LGHNA and YSLEER. V gave up 0 bases and J gave up 2 bases, with 17 bases separating them. CDR3 sequence: CASSQDQIPASTYEQYF. CDR3 DNA sequence: TGCGCCAGCAGCCAAGATCAGATTCCAGCTAGCACCTACGAGCAGTACTTC.

This clonotype has a handful of counts. The chain links TRBV12-3 or TRBV12-4 to TRBJ2-1; 9 nucleotides align to TRBD1. There are 15 residues in the CDR3. V trimming: 6 bases; J trimming: 3 bases; junction bases outside the gene matches: 6. CDR3 protein: CASSEQGAFYNEQFF. In DNA, the CDR3 is TGTGCCAGCAGCGAACAGGGGGCCTTCTACAATGAGCAGTTCTTC.

V gene TRBV7-6 combines with J gene TRBJ1-5, with unresolved D. Germline CDR1 SGHVS, CDR2 FNYEAQ. This CDR3 region has 13 residues. Trimming stripped 5 bases from V and 6 bases from J, with 11 bases between. The CDR3 is CASSLLDFQPQHF. Written as DNA, the CDR3 is TGTGCCAGCAGCCTTTTGGATTTTCAGCCCCAGCATTTT.